Listed below are T cell receptor beta chains from one sample, sequenced in a study of blood T cell repertoires in COVID-19. This table comes from immunoSEQ multiplex PCR, and its TCRdb copy is limited to in-frame clones, with some not included. The sample has over 250,000 clones; around 89% are singletons. Sequencing used peripheral blood. These receptors were obtained from a man between 60 and 75 years old who had recovered from COVID-19. Each CDR3 is given with its conserved first and last residue. The D gene is left open where the match is weak. Clone size appears in some rows only: once, few, many, or a class for an expanded clone.

d_call j_call v_call clone_size cdr3_aa cdr3_nt
TRBD2 TRBJ2-7 TRBV5-1 . CASSRGGRSYEQYF TGCGCCAGCAGCCGGGGGGGCAGGTCCTACGAGCAGTACTTC
. TRBJ1-4 TRBV4-1 . CASSQEGVRANEKLFF TGCGCCAGCAGCCAAGAAGGGGTAAGAGCTAATGAAAAACTGTTTTTT
. TRBJ2-1 TRBV6-5 . CASRQGGDNEQFF TGTGCCAGCAGACAGGGGGGGGACAATGAGCAGTTCTTC
. TRBJ2-6 TRBV7-2 . CASSLVLAAGANVLTF TGTGCCAGCAGCTTAGTCCTCGCAGCTGGGGCCAACGTCCTGACTTTC
TRBD1 TRBJ2-2 TRBV4-1 . CASSQDAGQVTGELFF TGCGCCAGCAGCCAAGATGCGGGACAGGTCACCGGGGAGCTGTTTTTT
TRBD1 TRBJ2-5 TRBV9 . CASSAGTVQETQYF TGTGCCAGCAGCGCGGGGACAGTCCAAGAGACCCAGTACTTC
. TRBJ1-1 TRBV4-2 . CASSPQVNTEAFF TGTGCCAGCAGCCCCCAGGTGAACACTGAAGCTTTCTTT
TRBD1 TRBJ2-2 TRBV19 . CASSRGQGTNTGELFF TGTGCCAGTAGCCGGGGACAGGGGACGAACACCGGGGAGCTGTTTTTT
TRBD1 TRBJ1-5 TRBV19 . CASSGRQGANQPQHF TGTGCCAGTTCCGGCCGACAGGGGGCGAATCAGCCCCAGCATTTT
. TRBJ1-5 TRBV6-2/TRBV6-3 . CASSYRTAINQPQHF TGTGCCAGCAGTTACAGGACAGCAATAAATCAGCCCCAGCATTTT
. TRBJ1-2 TRBV7-8 . CASSLAPGGRDGYTF TGTGCCAGCAGCTTAGCCCCCGGGGGGCGGGATGGCTACACCTTC
. TRBJ1-3 TRBV20-1 few CSASPLSGNTIYF TGCAGTGCTAGTCCCCTCTCTGGAAACACCATATATTTT
TRBD2 TRBJ2-7 TRBV5-6 . CASSPGTNYEQYF TGTGCCAGCAGCCCTGGGACTAACTACGAGCAGTACTTC
. TRBJ1-5 TRBV16 . CASSQFRGSNQPQHF TGTGCCAGCAGCCAATTCCGGGGAAGCAATCAGCCCCAGCATTTT
. TRBJ2-5 TRBV3-1/TRBV3-2 . CASGNHWDLKETQYF TGTGCCAGCGGAAACCATTGGGACTTAAAAGAGACCCAGTACTTC
. TRBJ2-5 TRBV18 . CASSQLTVETQYF TGTGCCAGCTCACAATTGACAGTGGAGACCCAGTACTTC
. TRBJ1-2 TRBV7-9 . CASSSAGGRRDGYTF TGTGCCAGCAGCTCCGCGGGGGGAAGGCGAGATGGCTACACCTTC
TRBD2 TRBJ2-3 TRBV3-1/TRBV3-2 once CASSHVSGGARADTQYF TGTGCCAGCAGCCACGTTAGCGGGGGGGCCAGGGCAGATACGCAGTATTTT
. TRBJ2-1 TRBV6-5 . CANTGVPYNEQFF TGTGCCAACACGGGGGTCCCCTACAATGAGCAGTTCTTC
TRBD1 TRBJ1-5 TRBV27 . CASSLRGRTGGYQPQHF TGTGCCAGCAGTTTACGTGGGCGAACAGGGGGCTATCAGCCCCAGCATTTT
. TRBJ2-1 TRBV7-9 . CASSPRSHEQFF TGTGCCAGCAGCCCGCGGTCCCATGAGCAGTTCTTC
TRBD1 TRBJ1-2 TRBV5-8 . CASSPGQGFYGYTF TGTGCCAGCAGCCCGGGACAGGGATTTTATGGCTACACCTTC
TRBD1 TRBJ1-1 TRBV5-6 . CASSLIPGGRTEAFF TGTGCCAGCAGCTTAATCCCAGGGGGGCGTACTGAAGCTTTCTTT
. TRBJ2-6 TRBV12-5 . CASGLALSGANVLTF TGTGCTAGTGGTTTGGCCCTCTCTGGGGCCAACGTCCTGACTTTC
. TRBJ2-7 TRBV27 . CASSLGSDSYEQYF TGTGCCAGCAGTTTAGGTTCCGACAGCTACGAGCAGTACTTC
. TRBJ1-1 TRBV6-5 . CASRRYRKLDTEAFF TGTGCCAGCAGGCGGTATAGAAAATTAGACACTGAAGCTTTCTTT
TRBD1 TRBJ2-7 TRBV28 once CASSYSGQRHF TGTGCCAGCAGCTATTCGGGACAGCGGCACTTC
TRBD1 TRBJ1-2 TRBV12-3/TRBV12-4 . CGVLGDSSYGYTF TGTGGGGTTCTGGGGGACAGCAGCTATGGCTACACCTTC
TRBD2 TRBJ2-3 TRBV6-5 . CASSYLSGSTDTQYF TGTGCCAGCAGTTACCTTAGCGGGAGCACAGATACGCAGTATTTT
TRBD1 TRBJ1-1 TRBV29-1 . CSLDRGTEAFF TGCAGCCTCGACAGGGGAACTGAAGCTTTCTTT
TRBD2 TRBJ2-7 TRBV7-2 once CASSTGLDREQYF TGTGCCAGCAGCACCGGACTAGATCGCGAGCAGTACTTC
TRBD1 TRBJ2-2 TRBV19 . CASQIGQGWTGELFF TGTGCCAGTCAGATCGGACAGGGGTGGACCGGGGAGCTGTTTTTT
. TRBJ2-7 TRBV29-1 . CSVEGTYYEQYF TGCAGCGTTGAAGGGACATACTACGAGCAGTACTTC
TRBD2 TRBJ2-3 TRBV6-6 . CASSYIGGGATDTQYF TGTGCCAGCAGTTACATCGGCGGGGGGGCAACAGATACGCAGTATTTT
. TRBJ2-1 TRBV18 . CASSPPAGSEQFF TGTGCCAGCTCACCACCGGCGGGAAGTGAGCAGTTCTTC
. TRBJ1-2 TRBV9 . CASSGEIRGAYGYTF TGTGCCAGCAGCGGCGAGATCAGGGGCGCCTATGGCTACACCTTC
. TRBJ1-4 TRBV19 . CASRTVAAREKLFF TGTGCCAGTAGGACAGTGGCAGCCAGGGAAAAACTGTTTTTT
. TRBJ1-6 TRBV4-1 . CASSQDQGQGSPLHF TGCGCCAGCAGCCAAGATCAGGGGCAGGGTTCACCCCTCCACTTT
TRBD2 TRBJ2-4 TRBV15 . CATSRLTSGGARDIQYF TGTGCCACCAGCAGGCTGACTAGCGGGGGGGCCCGGGACATTCAGTACTTC
TRBD1 TRBJ1-4 TRBV9 once CASSPTPGQNNEKLFF TGTGCCAGCAGCCCGACACCGGGACAGAATAATGAAAAACTGTTTTTT
TRBD2 TRBJ2-1 TRBV6-2/TRBV6-3 . CASSPKFIAGASFYNEQFF TGTGCCAGCAGCCCTAAGTTTATAGCGGGGGCCTCCTTCTACAATGAGCAGTTCTTC
. TRBJ2-7 TRBV5-1 . CASSLVAGEQYF TGCGCCAGCAGCTTGGTGGCGGGCGAGCAGTACTTC
. TRBJ1-5 TRBV19 . CATLGGWGNQPQHF TGTGCCACCCTGGGGGGTTGGGGCAATCAGCCCCAGCATTTT
. TRBJ1-3 TRBV6-5 . CASRDRTRLGNTIYF TGTGCCAGCAGAGACAGGACACGGCTCGGAAACACCATATATTTT
. TRBJ2-7 TRBV25-1 . CASSGRLYEQYF TGTGCCAGCAGTGGCCGACTCTACGAGCAGTACTTC
TRBD1 TRBJ2-5 TRBV10-3 . CATQAGQGRETQYF TGTGCCACCCAAGCGGGACAGGGACGAGAGACCCAGTACTTC
. TRBJ1-4 TRBV5-1 . CASSLVADEKLFF TGCGCCAGCAGCTTGGTAGCCGATGAAAAACTGTTTTTT
TRBD2 TRBJ2-1 TRBV24-1 . CATSDNGSGGRRLNEQFF TGTGCCACCAGTGATAATGGGAGCGGGGGAAGGCGTCTGAATGAGCAGTTCTTC
. TRBJ1-5 TRBV5-1 . CASSLAGEWDQPQHF TGCGCCAGCAGCTTGGCAGGGGAGTGGGATCAGCCCCAGCATTTT
. TRBJ1-1 TRBV6-1 . CASSEEQGINLF TGTGCCAGCAGTGAAGAGCAGGGTATAAACCTCTTC
. TRBJ1-6 TRBV19 . CASSTGTNSPLHF TGTGCCAGTAGTACTGGGACAAATTCACCCCTCCACTTT
TRBD1 TRBJ2-5 TRBV15 . CATSRPGQGEETQYF TGTGCCACCAGCAGGCCGGGACAGGGAGAGGAGACCCAGTACTTC
TRBD1 TRBJ2-1 TRBV6-5 . CASSRDRAREQFF TGTGCCAGCAGTAGGGACAGGGCTCGTGAGCAGTTCTTC
TRBD1 TRBJ2-7 TRBV19 . CATARQGYEQYF TGTGCCACCGCCCGACAGGGCTACGAGCAGTACTTC
. TRBJ1-4 TRBV5-5 once CASSVGSLNEKLFF TGTGCCAGCAGCGTGGGGAGCCTAAATGAAAAACTGTTTTTT
. TRBJ2-3 TRBV11-2 . CASSPRQAVGTDTQYF TGTGCCAGCAGTCCCAGACAGGCGGTCGGCACAGATACGCAGTATTTT
. TRBJ1-4 TRBV6-5 once CASTRLVSNEKLFF TGTGCCAGCACCCGACTCGTGTCTAATGAAAAACTGTTTTTT
TRBD1 TRBJ2-5 TRBV7-2 . CASSYSTGLETQYF TGTGCCAGCAGCTACTCGACAGGGTTAGAGACCCAGTACTTC
. TRBJ2-7 TRBV2 . CASSVDGGLYEQYF TGTGCCAGCAGTGTCGACGGGGGGCTCTACGAGCAGTACTTC
. TRBJ2-7 TRBV4-1 many CASSHQTGHLYEQYF TGCGCCAGCAGCCACCAGACAGGCCATCTCTACGAGCAGTACTTC